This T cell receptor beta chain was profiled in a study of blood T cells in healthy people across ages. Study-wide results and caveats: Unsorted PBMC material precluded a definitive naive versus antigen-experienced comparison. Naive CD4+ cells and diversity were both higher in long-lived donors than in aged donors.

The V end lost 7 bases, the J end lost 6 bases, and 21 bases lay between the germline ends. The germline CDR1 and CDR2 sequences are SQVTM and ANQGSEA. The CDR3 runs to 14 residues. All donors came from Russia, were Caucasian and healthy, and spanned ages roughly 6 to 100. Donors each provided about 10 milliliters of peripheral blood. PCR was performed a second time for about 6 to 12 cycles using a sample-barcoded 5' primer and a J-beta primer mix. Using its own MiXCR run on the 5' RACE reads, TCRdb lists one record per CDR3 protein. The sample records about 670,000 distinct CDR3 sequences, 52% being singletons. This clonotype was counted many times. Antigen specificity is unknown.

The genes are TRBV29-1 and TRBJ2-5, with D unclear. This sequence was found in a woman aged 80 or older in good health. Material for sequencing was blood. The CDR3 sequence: CSGRLGRLGKTQYF. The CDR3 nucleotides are TGCAGCGGACGCCTCGGCCGGCTAGGAAAGACCCAGTACTTC.